A selection of T cell receptor beta chains follows, all from one sample in a study of OX40 agonist ivuxolimab in advanced cancers. The method was immunoSEQ multiplex PCR; TCRdb's version includes in-frame clones alone and lacks a portion of them. The sample includes over 85,000 clones, approximately 80% of them seen just once. The sample consisted of CD4+ or CD8+ T cells sorted from blood, taken in a trial of the OX40 agonist ivuxolimab. The receptor set was obtained from an adult with an advanced solid tumor such as melanoma, head and neck, liver or kidney cancer. CDR3s include the opening cysteine and the closing phenylalanine or tryptophan. Not all rows give a size; the values are once, few, many and, for expanded clones, a class.

>once|TRBV7-2|TRBJ1-5
CASSPGTNQPQHF
>NA|TRBV28|TRBJ2-7
CASSGPGTGFGYEQYF
>NA|TRBV5-1|TRBJ2-7
CASSIRTGNDEQYF
>NA|TRBV5-1|TRBJ1-2
CASSPLAGGSYGYTF
>NA|TRBV19|TRBJ2-2
CASSDRGGTGELFF
>NA|TRBV4-1|TRBJ1-5
CASSQEPGDPNQHF
>NA|TRBV9|TRBJ2-2
CASSVGVSSNTGELFF
>once|TRBV4-1|TRBJ2-1
CASSPLTSGKNNEQFF
>NA|TRBV2|TRBJ2-1
CASSVKALSVEQFF
>NA|TRBV19|TRBJ2-2
CASIGVIGELFF
>NA|TRBV4-3|TRBJ1-6
CASSQDSQGVNSPLHF
>NA|TRBV18|TRBJ1-6
CASSREGSKSPLHF
>NA|TRBV29-1|TRBJ2-7
CSGTPGTSVHEQYF
>NA|TRBV30|TRBJ2-3
CAWGDGSNTQYF
>NA|TRBV4-1|TRBJ1-4
CASSHPGGWDNEKLFF
>few|TRBV5-1|TRBJ2-2
CASRGLNTGELFF
>NA|TRBV4-2|TRBJ2-1
CASSQEGDYNNEQFF
>few|TRBV7-8|TRBJ1-5
CASSFGTSNQPQHF
>NA|TRBV6-5|TRBJ1-2
CASSIGQGYGYTF
>NA|TRBV5-4|TRBJ2-5
CASSLDLETQYF
>NA|TRBV6-1|NA
CATRGGRPLYEQYF
>NA|TRBV7-2|TRBJ2-5
CASSPSRETQYF
>NA|TRBV5-1|TRBJ2-2
CASSWSLTSGRSPNTGELFF